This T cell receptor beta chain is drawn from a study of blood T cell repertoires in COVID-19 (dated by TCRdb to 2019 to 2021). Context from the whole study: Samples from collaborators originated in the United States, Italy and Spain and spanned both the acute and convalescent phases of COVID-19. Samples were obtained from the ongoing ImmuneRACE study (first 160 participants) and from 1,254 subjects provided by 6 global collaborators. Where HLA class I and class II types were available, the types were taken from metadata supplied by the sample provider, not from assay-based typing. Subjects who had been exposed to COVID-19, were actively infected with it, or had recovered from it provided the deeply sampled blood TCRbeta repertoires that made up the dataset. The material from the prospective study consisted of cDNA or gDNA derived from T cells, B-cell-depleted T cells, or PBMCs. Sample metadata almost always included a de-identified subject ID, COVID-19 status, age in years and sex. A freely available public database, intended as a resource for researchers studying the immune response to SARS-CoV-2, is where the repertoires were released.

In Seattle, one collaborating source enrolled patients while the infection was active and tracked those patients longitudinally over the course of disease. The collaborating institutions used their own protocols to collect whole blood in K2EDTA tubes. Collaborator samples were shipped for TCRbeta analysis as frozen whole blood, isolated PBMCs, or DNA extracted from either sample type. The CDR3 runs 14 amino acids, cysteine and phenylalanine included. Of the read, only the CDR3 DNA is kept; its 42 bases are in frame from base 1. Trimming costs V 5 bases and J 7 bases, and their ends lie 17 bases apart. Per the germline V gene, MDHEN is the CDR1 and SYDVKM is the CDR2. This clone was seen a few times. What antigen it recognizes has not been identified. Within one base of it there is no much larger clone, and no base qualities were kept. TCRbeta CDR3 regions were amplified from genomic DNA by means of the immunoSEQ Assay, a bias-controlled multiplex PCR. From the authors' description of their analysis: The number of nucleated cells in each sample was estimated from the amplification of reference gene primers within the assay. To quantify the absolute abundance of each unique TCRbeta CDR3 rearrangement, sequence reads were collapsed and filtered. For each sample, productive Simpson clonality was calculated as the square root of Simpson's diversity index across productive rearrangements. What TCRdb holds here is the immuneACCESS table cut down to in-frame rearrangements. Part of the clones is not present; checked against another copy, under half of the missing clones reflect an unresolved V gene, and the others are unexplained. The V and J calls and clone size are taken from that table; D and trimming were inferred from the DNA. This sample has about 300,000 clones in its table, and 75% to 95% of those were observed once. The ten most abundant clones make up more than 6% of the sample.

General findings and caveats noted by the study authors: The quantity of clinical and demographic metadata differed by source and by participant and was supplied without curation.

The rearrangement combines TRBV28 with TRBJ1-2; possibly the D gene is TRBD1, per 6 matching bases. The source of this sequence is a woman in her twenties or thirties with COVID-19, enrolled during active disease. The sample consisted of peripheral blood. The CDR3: CASSTLPGQFGYTF. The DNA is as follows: TGTGCCAGCAGTACCCTCCCCGGACAGTTTGGCTACACCTTC.